The entry below gives a single T cell receptor (beta chain) sequence along with its context. The data were obtained in a study of blood T cell repertoires in COVID-19. Study information: Both acute and convalescent COVID-19 samples were obtained from the United States, Italy and Spain. The analysed material was cDNA or gDNA that came from T cells, B-cell-depleted T cells, or PBMCs.

Germline lookup yields CDR1 LNHDA and CDR2 SQIVND (reference sequence). The CDR3 sequence is 15 residues long. V lost 5 bases and J lost 0; bases outside the gene matches: 2. Authors' processing steps: Estimates of nucleated cell counts were drawn from the amplification of reference gene primers. The method was immunoSEQ multiplex PCR; TCRdb's version includes in-frame clones alone and lacks a portion of them. V and J calls and clone size follow that table, whereas D and trimming were derived from the DNA. Here the sample spans more than 80,000 clones, 85% to 90% being singletons. The TCR originated in a man in his forties or fifties with acute or convalescent COVID-19. Sequences were obtained from peripheral blood. The chain combines TRBV19 with TRBJ1-5; TRBD1 matches 9 bases. Here the CDR3 DNA reads TGTGCCAGTAGTCGACAGGGGGTTAGCAATCAGCCCCAGCATTTT. This sequence encodes CASSRQGVSNQPQHF.